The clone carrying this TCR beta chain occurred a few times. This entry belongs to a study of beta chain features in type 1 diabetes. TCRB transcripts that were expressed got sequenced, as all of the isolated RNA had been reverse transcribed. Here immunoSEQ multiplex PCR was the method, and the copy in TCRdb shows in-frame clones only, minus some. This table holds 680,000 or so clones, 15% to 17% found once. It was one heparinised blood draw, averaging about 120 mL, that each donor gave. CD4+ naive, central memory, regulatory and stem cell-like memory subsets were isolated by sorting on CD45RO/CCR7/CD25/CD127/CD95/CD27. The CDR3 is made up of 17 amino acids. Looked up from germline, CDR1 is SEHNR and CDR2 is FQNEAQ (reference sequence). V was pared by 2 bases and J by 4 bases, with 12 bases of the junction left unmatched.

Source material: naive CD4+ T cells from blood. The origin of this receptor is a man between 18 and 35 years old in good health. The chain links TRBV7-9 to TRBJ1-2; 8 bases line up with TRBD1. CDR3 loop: CASSLRQGAGFGYGYTF. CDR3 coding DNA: TGTGCCAGCAGCTTAAGGCAGGGGGCCGGGTTCGGCTATGGCTACACCTTC.